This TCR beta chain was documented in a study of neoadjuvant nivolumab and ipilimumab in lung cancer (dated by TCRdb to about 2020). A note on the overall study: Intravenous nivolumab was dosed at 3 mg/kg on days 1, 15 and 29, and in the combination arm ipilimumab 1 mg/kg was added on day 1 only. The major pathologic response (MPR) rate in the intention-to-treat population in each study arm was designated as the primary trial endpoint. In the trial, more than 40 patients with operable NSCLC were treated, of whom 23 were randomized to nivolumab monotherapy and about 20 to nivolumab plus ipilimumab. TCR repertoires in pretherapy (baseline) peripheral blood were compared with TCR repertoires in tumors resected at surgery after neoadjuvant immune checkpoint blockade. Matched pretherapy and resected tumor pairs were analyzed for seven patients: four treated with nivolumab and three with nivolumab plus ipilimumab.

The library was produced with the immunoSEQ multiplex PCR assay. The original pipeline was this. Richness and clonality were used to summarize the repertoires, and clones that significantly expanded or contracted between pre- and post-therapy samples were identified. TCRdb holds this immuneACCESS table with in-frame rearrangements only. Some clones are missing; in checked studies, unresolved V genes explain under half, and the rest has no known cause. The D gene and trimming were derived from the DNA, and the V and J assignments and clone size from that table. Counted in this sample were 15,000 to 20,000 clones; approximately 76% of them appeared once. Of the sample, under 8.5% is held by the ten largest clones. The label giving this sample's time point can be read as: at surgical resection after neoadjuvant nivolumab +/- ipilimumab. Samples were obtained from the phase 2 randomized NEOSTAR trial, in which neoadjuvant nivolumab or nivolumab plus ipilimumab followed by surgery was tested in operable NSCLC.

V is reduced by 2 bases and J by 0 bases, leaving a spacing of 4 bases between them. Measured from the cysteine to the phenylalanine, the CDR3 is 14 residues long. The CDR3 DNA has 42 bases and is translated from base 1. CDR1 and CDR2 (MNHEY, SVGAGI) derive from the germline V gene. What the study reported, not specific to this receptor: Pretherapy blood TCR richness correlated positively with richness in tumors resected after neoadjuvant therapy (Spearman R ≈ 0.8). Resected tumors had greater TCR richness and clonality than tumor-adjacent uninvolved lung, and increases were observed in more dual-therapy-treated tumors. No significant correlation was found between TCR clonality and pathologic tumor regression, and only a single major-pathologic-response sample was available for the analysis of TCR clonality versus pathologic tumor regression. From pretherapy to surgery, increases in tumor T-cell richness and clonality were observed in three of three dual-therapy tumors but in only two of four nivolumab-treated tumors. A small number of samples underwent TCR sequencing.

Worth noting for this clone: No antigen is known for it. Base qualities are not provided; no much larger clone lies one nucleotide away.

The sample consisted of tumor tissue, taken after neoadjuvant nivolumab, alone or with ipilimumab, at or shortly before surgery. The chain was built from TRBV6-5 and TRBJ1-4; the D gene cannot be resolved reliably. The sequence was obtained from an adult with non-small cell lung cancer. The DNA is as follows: TGTGCCAGCAGTTACGCCACAACTAATGAAAAACTGTTTTTT. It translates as CASSYATTNEKLFF.